The 22 T cell receptor beta chains listed next were all sequenced from one sample in a study of PD-1 blockade in classical Hodgkin lymphoma. Here immunoSEQ multiplex PCR was the method, and the copy in TCRdb shows in-frame clones only, minus some. The sample shows about 20,000 clones, more than 80% of them seen only once. The time point is: cycle 4 day 1 (C4D1), after less than seven weeks of nivolumab. Each patient experienced a relapse that followed autologous stem cell transplantation, and brentuximab vedotin exposure varied. By magnetic negative selection, CD8+ T cells were isolated from the thawed PBMCs. Sequencing used CD8+ T cells from blood, obtained before the fourth cycle of nivolumab. The receptors stem from a human donor with classical Hodgkin lymphoma.

This chain links TRBV9 with TRBJ2-4, with TRBD2 matching 14 bases. The junction had 14 bases not matched to a gene; V was cut back by 3 bases and J by 6 bases. Per germline, CDR1 SGDLS and CDR2 YYNGEE. The length of the CDR3 is 19 residues. The CDR3 nucleotides are TGTGCCAGCAGCGAAAACCCGGGACTAGCGGGGGTCCCTGGAAACATTCAGTACTTC. Its translation: CASSENPGLAGVPGNIQYF.

The rearrangement links TRBV29-1 to TRBJ1-1; maybe TRBD1 (5 bases). Germline CDR1 SQVTM, CDR2 ANQGSEA. With 7 bases removed from V and 6 bases from J, the gap between germline ends came to 6 bases. This CDR3 spans 9 amino acids. The CDR3 coding sequence is TGCAGCGCGGGGGCTGAAGCTTTCTTT. Translated, it gives CSAGAEAFF.

This chain links TRBV5-4 with TRBJ2-3; D not certain. This CDR3 is 15 amino acids long. In germline, CDR1 is SGHNT, CDR2 YYREEE (reference sequence). Trimming stripped 4 bases from V and 4 bases from J, with 16 bases between. The CDR3 region is CASSTLLYPPDTQYF. The CDR3 DNA reads TGTGCCAGCAGCACACTCCTTTACCCACCAGATACGCAGTATTTT. Drawing the rest from reference TRBV5-4 and TRBJ2-3, the complete variable domain is ETGVTQSPTHLIKTRGQQVTLRCSSQSGHNTVSWYQQALGQGPQFIFQYYREEENGRGNFPPRFSGLQFPNYSSELNVNALELDDSALYLCASSTLLYPPDTQYFGPGTRLTVL.

This chain joins TRBV11-2 and TRBJ2-5; no clear D. CDR1 is SGHAT, CDR2 FQNNGV, per germline. Deletions cut 1 base from V and 5 bases from J, with 8 bases between. The CDR3 spans 13 residues. The CDR3 DNA follows: TGTGCCAGCAGCTTAGTTTGGGCGGAGACCCAGTACTTC. This translates into CASSLVWAETQYF.

This chain uses TRBV4-3 with TRBJ2-7, with D perhaps given as TRBD1 or TRBD2 (5 bases each). Looked up from germline, CDR1 is LGHNA and CDR2 is YSLEER. Trimming pared 0 bases from V and 1 base from J, leaving 10 bases between. CDR3 length: 15 amino acids. The CDR3 sequence is CASSQEGGGSYEQYF. The CDR3, as DNA: TGCGCCAGCAGCCAAGAAGGTGGGGGTTCCTACGAGCAGTACTTC.

This chain uses TRBV28 with TRBJ2-7; TRBD2 might be the D (7 bases). The CDR3 is 11 amino acids. The V gene lost 6 bases and the J gene lost 5 bases, with 8 bases spanning the gap. CDR1 and CDR2 from the germline V gene are MDHEN and SYDVKM. As DNA, the CDR3 is TGTGCCAGCAGAGGGGGGGACGAGCAGTACTTC. This codes for CASRGGDEQYF.

The J gene is TRBJ2-1, the V gene TRBV19, with TRBD2 identical over 11 bases. The CDR3 is 20 amino acids. Germline V CDR1 and CDR2: LNHDA, SQIVND (reference sequence). V shed 1 base, J shed 0 bases, and the junction held 11 bases outside the gene matches. This chain's CDR3 is CASSIGPHLAGGRSYNEQFF. DNA for the CDR3: TGTGCCAGTAGTATAGGACCCCACCTAGCGGGGGGCCGCTCCTACAATGAGCAGTTCTTC.

This chain uses TRBV28 with TRBJ1-2; 9 bases align to TRBD1. CDR1 MDHEN and CDR2 SYDVKM come from the germline V gene. Trimming at V came to 3 bases and at J to 6 bases, leaving 5 bases not matched to a gene. CDR3 length equals 14 residues. CDR3 region: CASSFDRGDHGYTF. In nucleotides, the CDR3 is TGTGCCAGCAGTTTCGACAGGGGGGACCATGGCTACACCTTC.

This clone has more than one count but fewer than ten. This chain joins TRBV19 and TRBJ1-6, with no clear D. The CDR3 has 14 amino acids. Trimming pared 6 bases from V and 0 bases from J, leaving 6 bases between. Germline V gene data show CDR1 as LNHDA and CDR2 as SQIVND (reference sequence). In DNA form, the CDR3 reads TGTGCCAGTAGAGACTTCTCCTATAATTCACCCCTCCACTTT. Translating it yields CASRDFSYNSPLHF. Looking up the rest from reference TRBV19 and TRBJ1-6 gives the full variable domain: DGGITQSPKYLFRKEGQNVTLSCEQNLNHDAMYWYRQDPGQGLRLIYYSQIVNDFQKGDIAEGYSVSREKKESFPLTVTSAQKNPTAFYLCASRDFSYNSPLHFGNGTRLTVT.

This rearrangement joins TRBV11-2 to TRBJ2-3; 9 nucleotides line up with TRBD1. V was clipped by 3 bases and J by 5 bases; unmatched bases: 6. Germline V gene lookup returns CDR1 SGHAT and CDR2 FQNNGV. This CDR3 region has 15 residues. CDR3 coding DNA: TGTGCCAGCAGCTTCGGGGGGACAGGGATAGATACGCAGTATTTT. Translation: CASSFGGTGIDTQYF.

This chain links TRBV28 with TRBJ2-3; no reliable D call. Trimming cost V 7 bases and J 4 bases, with 12 bases left between them. Germline-derived CDR1 and CDR2 are MDHEN and SYDVKM. This CDR3 is 13 amino acids long. CDR3 nucleotides: TGTGCCAGCACCAATACGCTCTCAGATACGCAGTATTTT. This sequence encodes CASTNTLSDTQYF. The full variable domain, rest sourced from reference TRBV28 and TRBJ2-3, is DVKVTQSSRYLVKRTGEKVFLECVQDMDHENMFWYRQDPGLGLRLIYFSYDVKMKEKGDIPEGYSVSREKKERFSLILESASTNQTSMYLCASTNTLSDTQYFGPGTRLTVL.

This chain connects TRBV28 to TRBJ1-1, with D maybe TRBD1 (6 bases). CDR1 and CDR2 (germline): MDHEN, SYDVKM. The germline V and J ends were trimmed by 3 bases and 1 base, with 9 bases remaining between them. This CDR3 has 14 residues. The DNA of the CDR3 is TGTGCCAGCAGTTTGGGGGCATGGAACACTGAAGCTTTCTTT. Its protein product is CASSLGAWNTEAFF.

This chain joins TRBV25-1 and TRBJ2-3; 8 bases line up with TRBD2. The junction had 3 bases not matched to a gene; V was cut back by 4 bases and J by 3 bases. The CDR3 contains 14 residues. Per the germline V gene, CDR1 is MGHDK and CDR2 is SYGVNS. The CDR3 DNA reads TGTGCCAGCAGTGCCTCGGGGGGGACAGATACGCAGTATTTT. It is translated as CASSASGGTDTQYF.

The rearrangement uses TRBV7-2 and TRBJ1-2; D uncertain. V lost 1 base and J 5 bases, leaving 14 bases between the germline ends. Germline V gene sequence: CDR1 SGHTA, CDR2 FQGNSA. This CDR3 region has 15 residues. The CDR3 protein is CASSLEGRPPYGYTF. CDR3 bases: TGTGCCAGCAGCTTAGAGGGTCGACCACCTTATGGCTACACCTTC.

This clone is a singleton in its sample. The rearrangement uses TRBV15 and TRBJ2-7, with 9 bases lining up with TRBD1. Trimming cost V 2 bases and J 5 bases; bases outside gene matches: 7. This CDR3 is 15 amino acids long. Germline CDR1 LNHNV, CDR2 YYDKDF (reference sequence). This CDR3 is CATSRRTGAGHEQYF. The CDR3 DNA sequence: TGTGCCACCAGCAGACGGACAGGGGCAGGGCACGAGCAGTACTTC.

The rearrangement links TRBV30 to TRBJ2-1; D uncertain. CDR1 GTSNPN and CDR2 SVGIG come from the germline V gene (reference sequence). This CDR3 is built from 14 residues. V gave up 1 base and J gave up 7 bases, with 14 bases separating them. CDR3 loop: CAWSGFTAKNEQFF. CDR3 coding DNA: TGTGCCTGGAGTGGCTTTACAGCTAAGAATGAGCAGTTCTTC.

This chain joins TRBV11-2 and TRBJ1-5; no reliable D call. The V gene's germline CDR1 is SGHAT and CDR2 FQNNGV. The CDR3 is 14 residues long. The V end lost 5 bases, the J end lost 2 bases, and 10 bases lay between the germline ends. The CDR3 coding sequence is TGTGCCAGCAGCCTAGGTTGGGGCAATCAGCCCCAGCATTTT. This gives the protein CASSLGWGNQPQHF. Filled out from reference TRBV11-2 and TRBJ1-5, the complete variable domain reads EAGVAQSPRYKIIEKRQSVAFWCNPISGHATLYWYQQILGQGPKLLIQFQNNGVVDDSQLPKDRFSAERLKGVDSTLKIQPAKLEDSAVYLCASSLGWGNQPQHFGDGTRLSIL.

This chain links TRBV6-1 with TRBJ1-2; 10 bases fit TRBD1. V was clipped by 1 base and J by 8 bases; unmatched bases: 7. Germline loops: CDR1 MNHNS, CDR2 SASEGT. CDR3 length equals 15 residues. CDR3 coding DNA: TGTGCCAGCAGTGAAGAGGGACAGGGGCGTGGCGGCTACACCTTC. Residues: CASSEEGQGRGGYTF.

The chain links TRBV27 to TRBJ2-1, with D perhaps TRBD2 (6 bases). CDR1 and CDR2 (germline): MNHEY, SMNVEV (reference sequence). The V end lost 3 bases, the J end lost 5 bases, and 23 bases lay between the germline ends. The CDR3 consists of 18 residues. CDR3 region: CASSFRGLGGGRDNEQFF. DNA of the CDR3: TGTGCCAGCAGTTTCCGCGGTCTTGGGGGAGGTAGAGACAATGAGCAGTTCTTC.

J is TRBJ1-5 and V is TRBV6-5; D gene unclear. Germline loops: CDR1 MNHEY, CDR2 SVGAGI. The CDR3 extends over 16 amino acids. With 0 bases removed from V and 0 bases from J, the gap between germline ends came to 9 bases. This CDR3 reads CASSYSGSFSNQPQHF. The CDR3 DNA follows: TGTGCCAGCAGTTACTCGGGCTCCTTTAGCAATCAGCCCCAGCATTTT.

This clone was detected only a few times. The chain carries TRBV9 and TRBJ1-4, with D uncertain. The CDR3 runs to 16 residues. V shed 3 bases and J shed 0 bases, with 12 bases lying between them. The germline V gene encodes CDR1 SGDLS and CDR2 YYNGEE. The CDR3 sequence is CASSGNGRATNEKLFF. The CDR3 DNA sequence: TGTGCCAGCAGCGGAAACGGACGAGCAACTAATGAAAAACTGTTTTTT.

The genes are TRBV19 and TRBJ2-1; D might be TRBD2 (6 bases). The CDR3 length is 14 residues. Germline V lookup: CDR1 LNHDA, CDR2 SQIVND (reference sequence). V lost 7 bases, J lost 0 bases, and 10 bases lay in between. CDR3 loop: CASNSGGSYNEQFF. The CDR3 region has the DNA TGTGCCAGTAACTCCGGGGGCTCCTACAATGAGCAGTTCTTC.